The 5 T cell receptor beta chains below all came from one sample that was sequenced in a study of T cells in Graves' hyperthyroidism and ophthalmopathy. RNA transcripts were the template for amplifying TCR beta CDR3 regions. The TCR CDR3 first-round RT-PCR relied on the HTBI primer set. A single record per CDR3 protein comes from TCRdb applying MiXCR to the multiplex PCR reads. The table lists about 600,000 distinct CDR3 sequences, about 14% of them singletons. The sequencing input was blood. These receptors were taken from a woman aged 18-29 years with Graves' ophthalmopathy.

This clonotype was counted many times. V and J are TRBV7-2 and TRBJ2-5; D not certain. Germline assignment: CDR1 SGHTA and CDR2 FQGNSA. V lost 4 bases and J 4 bases, leaving 13 bases between the germline ends. The CDR3 runs to 14 residues. CDR3 sequence reads: CASSSALGPETQYF. CDR3 in DNA: TGTGCCAGCAGCTCAGCCCTAGGTCCAGAGACCCAGTACTTC.

This clonotype is a singleton in its sample. The chain links TRBV7-9 to TRBJ2-1; D perhaps matches TRBD2 (6 bases). This CDR3 is built from 13 residues. V gave up 4 bases and J gave up 8 bases, with 12 bases separating them. The V gene's germline CDR1 is SEHNR and CDR2 FQNEAQ (reference sequence). CDR3 bases: TGTGCCAGCAGCTCCCCCCGGGGGTATGAGCAGTTCTTC. Translating gives CASSSPRGYEQFF. The whole variable domain, filled in from reference TRBV7-9 and TRBJ2-1, reads DTGVSQNPRHKITKRGQNVTFRCDPISEHNRLYWYRQTLGQGPEFLTYFQNEAQLEKSRLLSDRFSAERPKGSFSTLEIQRTEQGDSAMYLCASSSPRGYEQFFGPGTRLTVL.

This clonotype occurred a few times. This sequence joins TRBV28 and TRBJ1-2; 7 positions agree with TRBD1. The germline V gene encodes CDR1 MDHEN and CDR2 SYDVKM. The CDR3 totals 16 residues. V shed 1 base, J shed 10 bases, and the junction held 15 bases outside the gene matches. The DNA of the CDR3 is TGTGCCAGCAGTTTATCTCGAACAGGGGCTCCACTCGACTACACCTTC. Translating it yields CASSLSRTGAPLDYTF.

In its sample, this clonotype was seen a few times. V and J are TRBV27 and TRBJ2-7, with 8 bases lining up with TRBD1. Germline assignment: CDR1 MNHEY and CDR2 SMNVEV (reference sequence). V shed 5 bases and J 3 bases; nucleotides not matched to a gene: 6. The CDR3 has 14 residues. The CDR3 DNA reads TGTGCCAGCAGTCACGGACAGGGAATCTACGAGCAGTACTTC. Translated, it gives CASSHGQGIYEQYF.

This clonotype was observed many times. The V gene is TRBV9, the J gene TRBJ2-5; D perhaps matches TRBD2 (6 bases). The CDR3 length is 16 residues. V gave up 0 bases and J gave up 2 bases, with 14 bases separating them. Per germline, CDR1 SGDLS and CDR2 YYNGEE. CDR3 region: CASSVGASSGQETQYF. DNA for the CDR3: TGTGCCAGCAGCGTAGGGGCAAGTAGCGGTCAAGAGACCCAGTACTTC.